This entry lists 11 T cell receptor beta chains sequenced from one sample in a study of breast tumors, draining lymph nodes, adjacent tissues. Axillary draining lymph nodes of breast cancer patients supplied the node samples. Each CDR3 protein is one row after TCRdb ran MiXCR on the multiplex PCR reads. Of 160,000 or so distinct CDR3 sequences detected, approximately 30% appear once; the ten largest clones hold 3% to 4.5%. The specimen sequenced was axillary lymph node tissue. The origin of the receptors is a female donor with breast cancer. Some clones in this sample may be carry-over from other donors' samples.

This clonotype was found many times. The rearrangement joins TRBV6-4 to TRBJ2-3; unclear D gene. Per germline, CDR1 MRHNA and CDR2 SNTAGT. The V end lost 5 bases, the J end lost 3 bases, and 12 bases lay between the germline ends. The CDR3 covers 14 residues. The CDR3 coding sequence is TGTGCCAGCAGTCCATCTGACATAACAGATACGCAGTATTTT. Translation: CASSPSDITDTQYF.

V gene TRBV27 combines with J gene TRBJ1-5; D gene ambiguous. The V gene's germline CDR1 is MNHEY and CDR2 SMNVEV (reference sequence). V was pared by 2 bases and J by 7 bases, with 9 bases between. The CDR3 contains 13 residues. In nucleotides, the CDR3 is TGTGCCAGCAGTTTAGGGCAGACGCAGCCCCAGCATTTT. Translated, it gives CASSLGQTQPQHF.

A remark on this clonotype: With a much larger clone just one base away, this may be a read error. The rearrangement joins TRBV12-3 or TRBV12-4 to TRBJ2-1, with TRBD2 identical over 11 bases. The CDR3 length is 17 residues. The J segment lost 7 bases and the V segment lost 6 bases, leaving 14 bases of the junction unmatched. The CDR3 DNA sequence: TGTGCCAGCAGGTCTGCCGATAGCGGGAGGGCCAGGAATGAGCAGTTCTTC. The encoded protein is CASRSADSGRARNEQFF.

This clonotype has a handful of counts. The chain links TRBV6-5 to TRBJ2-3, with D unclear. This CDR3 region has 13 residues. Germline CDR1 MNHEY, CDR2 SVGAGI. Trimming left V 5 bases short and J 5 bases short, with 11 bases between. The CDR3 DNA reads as TGTGCCAGCAGTCCCCCCCAGAGAGATACGCAGTATTTT. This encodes CASSPPQRDTQYF.

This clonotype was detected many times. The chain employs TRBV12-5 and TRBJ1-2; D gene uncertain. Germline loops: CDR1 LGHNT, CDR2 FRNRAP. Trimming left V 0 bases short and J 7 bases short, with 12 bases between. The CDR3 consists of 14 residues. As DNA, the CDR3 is TGTGCTAGTGGTTTGGTATTGATTCGATGTGGCTACACCTTC. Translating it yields CASGLVLIRCGYTF.

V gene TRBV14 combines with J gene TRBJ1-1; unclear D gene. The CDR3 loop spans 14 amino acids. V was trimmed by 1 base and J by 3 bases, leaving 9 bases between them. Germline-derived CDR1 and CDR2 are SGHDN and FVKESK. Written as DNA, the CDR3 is TGTGCCAGCAGCCAAGCTGTCTTGGACACTGAAGCTTTCTTT. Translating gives CASSQAVLDTEAFF.

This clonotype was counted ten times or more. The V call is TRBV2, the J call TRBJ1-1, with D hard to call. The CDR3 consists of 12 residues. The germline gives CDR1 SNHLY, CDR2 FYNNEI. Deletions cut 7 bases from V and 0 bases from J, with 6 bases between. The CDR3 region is CASTYMNTEAFF. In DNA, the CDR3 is TGTGCCAGCACCTACATGAACACTGAAGCTTTCTTT.

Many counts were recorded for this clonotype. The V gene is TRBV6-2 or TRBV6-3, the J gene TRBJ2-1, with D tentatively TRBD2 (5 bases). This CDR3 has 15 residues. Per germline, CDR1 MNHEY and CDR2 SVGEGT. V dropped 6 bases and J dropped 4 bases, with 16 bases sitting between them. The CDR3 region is CASSPGITGYNEQFF. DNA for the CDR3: TGTGCCAGCAGCCCCGGGATCACGGGGTACAATGAGCAGTTCTTC.

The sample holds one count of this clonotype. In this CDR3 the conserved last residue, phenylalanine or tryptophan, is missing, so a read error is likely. The CDR3 sequence is CSARAPHRVAPSYEQYL. The DNA of the CDR3 is TGCAGTGCTAGAGCACCCCACAGGGTAGCTCCGTCCTACGAGCAGTACCTC. The rearrangement joins TRBV20-1 to TRBJ2-7; possibly TRBD1 for D (6 bases). Germline loops: CDR1 DFQATT, CDR2 SNEGSKA (reference sequence). The CDR3 totals 17 residues. Deletions cut 1 base from V and 1 base from J, with 20 bases between.

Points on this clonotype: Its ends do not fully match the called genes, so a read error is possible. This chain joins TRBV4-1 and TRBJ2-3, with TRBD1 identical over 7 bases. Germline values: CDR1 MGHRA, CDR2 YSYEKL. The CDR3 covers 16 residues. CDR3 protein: CASSHEGATLTDTQYF. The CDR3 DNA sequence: TGCGCCAGCAGCCACGAGGGGGCCACCCTCACAGATACGCAGTATTTC.

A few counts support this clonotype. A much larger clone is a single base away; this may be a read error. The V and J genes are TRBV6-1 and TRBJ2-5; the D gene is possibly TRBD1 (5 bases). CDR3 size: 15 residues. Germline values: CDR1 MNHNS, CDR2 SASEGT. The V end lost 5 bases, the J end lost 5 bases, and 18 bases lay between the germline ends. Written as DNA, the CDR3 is TGTGCCAGCAGTCTGCGACAGCTAAGTAAGGAGACCCAGTACTTC. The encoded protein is CASSLRQLSKETQYF.